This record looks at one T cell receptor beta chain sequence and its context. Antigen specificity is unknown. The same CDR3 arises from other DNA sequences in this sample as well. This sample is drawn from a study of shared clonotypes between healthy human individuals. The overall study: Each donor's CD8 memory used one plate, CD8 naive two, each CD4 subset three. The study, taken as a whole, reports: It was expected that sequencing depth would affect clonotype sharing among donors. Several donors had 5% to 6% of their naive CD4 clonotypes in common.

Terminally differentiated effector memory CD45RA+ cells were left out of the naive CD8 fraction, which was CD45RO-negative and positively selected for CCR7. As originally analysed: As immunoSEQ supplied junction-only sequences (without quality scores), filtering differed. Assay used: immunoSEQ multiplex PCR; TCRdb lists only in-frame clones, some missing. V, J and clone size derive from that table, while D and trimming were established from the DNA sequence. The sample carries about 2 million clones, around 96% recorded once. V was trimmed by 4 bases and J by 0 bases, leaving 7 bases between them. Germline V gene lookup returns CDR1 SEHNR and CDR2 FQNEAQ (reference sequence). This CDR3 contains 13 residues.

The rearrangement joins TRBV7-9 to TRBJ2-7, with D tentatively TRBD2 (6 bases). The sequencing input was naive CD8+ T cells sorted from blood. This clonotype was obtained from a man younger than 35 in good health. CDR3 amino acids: CASSSGVSYEQYF. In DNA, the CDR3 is TGTGCCAGCAGCTCGGGGGTCTCCTACGAGCAGTACTTC.